The TCR beta chain described here comes from a study of blood T cell repertoires in COVID-19. The ends were cut back, 3 bases at V and 3 bases at J, with 14 bases in the middle. The CDR3 covers 15 residues. CDR1 MNHNS and CDR2 SASEGT come from the germline V gene. The data were produced by immunoSEQ multiplex PCR, yet TCRdb's version contains in-frame clones alone and is incomplete. The data hold 150,000 to 200,000 clones, with about 92% observed a single time. The receptor's source is a woman aged 60-75 years with COVID-19, enrolled during active disease. The specimen sequenced was peripheral blood. The V call is TRBV6-1, the J call TRBJ1-2, with D tentatively TRBD1 (6 bases). The CDR3 sequence is CASSDPPQGHYGYTF. The CDR3 bases are TGTGCCAGCAGTGACCCCCCACAGGGACACTATGGCTACACCTTC.